This T cell receptor beta chain was captured in a study of PD-L1 blockade in urothelial cancer. Whole-study context: Per blood sample, T cells had a median of roughly 150,000. Broader study findings: Clones that were tumor-associated expanded more in the blood of durable-benefit patients at 3 weeks.

This clone was observed once. Its antigen is still unknown. As for time point: peripheral blood 6 weeks after treatment start. Using immunoSEQ multiplex PCR, the repertoire was profiled, and TCRdb retains in-frame clones only, with some absent. There are fewer than 90,000 clones in the sample; approximately 89% occur only once, and 0.87% lies in the top ten. This CDR3 is built from 14 residues. V was clipped by 6 bases and J by 2 bases, with 11 bases between them. Germline CDR1 reads SNHLY; CDR2 reads FYNNEI. The rearrangement uses TRBV2 and TRBJ1-3; a weak D match, TRBD1 (6 bases). The clonotype originates from a woman of 80 years or more with urothelial cancer. The input for sequencing was PBMCs, taken around atezolizumab (anti-PD-L1) treatment. The CDR3 is CASRTTGTGNTIYF. In DNA form, the CDR3 reads TGTGCCAGCAGAACTACAGGGACTGGAAACACCATATATTTT.